Listed below are T cell receptor beta chains from one sample, sequenced in a study of T-cell memory formation after mild COVID-19. A single record per CDR3 protein comes from TCRdb applying MiXCR to the 5' RACE reads. The sample records roughly 280,000 distinct CDR3 sequences, 8.2% being singletons. Material for sequencing was PBMCs or a T cell subset sorted from them (not recorded which). These TCRs come from a young man who had mild COVID-19 (a few samples of this study predate the infection). Cell type and time point are not known. Each CDR3 is given with its conserved first and last residue. The D gene is left open where the match is weak. Clone size is shown for a subset of rows, as once, few, many or a class of expanded clone.

size	V	J	D	DNA	CDR3
once	TRBV24-1	TRBJ2-3	TRBD2	TGTGCCACCAGTCAGGCGGGGGATGCGACAGATACGCAGTATTTT	CATSQAGDATDTQYF
-	TRBV15	TRBJ2-2	-	TGTGCCACCAGCAGAGATCAGGCACGGAACACCGGGGAGCTGTTTTTT	CATSRDQARNTGELFF
few	TRBV20-1	TRBJ1-5	TRBD1	TGCAGTGCTAGCAGCTTCTCACAGGGGGCAATTCAGCCCCAGCATTTT	CSASSFSQGAIQPQHF
few	TRBV20-1	TRBJ2-1	TRBD2	TGCAGTGCTGGGGCTCCGGGGGGCTACAATGAGCAGTTCTTC	CSAGAPGGYNEQFF
few	TRBV4-1	TRBJ1-1	-	TGCGCCAGCAGCCAGGAGGGCTGGGGCAGGGCGACTTTCTTT	CASSQEGWGRATFF
few	TRBV6-6	TRBJ1-1	-	TGTGCCAGCAGTTACTTGGAACGGAGTGAAGCTTTCTTT	CASSYLERSEAFF
few	TRBV29-1	TRBJ2-2	-	TGCAGCGCAAGCCGGGAAAACACCGGGGAGCTGTTTTTT	CSASRENTGELFF
-	TRBV20-1	TRBJ2-5	TRBD1	TGCAGTGCTGGCCCTGGGACAGTCCAAGAGACCCAGTACTTC	CSAGPGTVQETQYF
many	TRBV6-5	TRBJ1-3	-	TGTGCCAGCAGTTCGCAGGGAATTGGGCGCTCTGGAAACACCATATATTTT	CASSSQGIGRSGNTIYF
many	TRBV7-2	TRBJ2-5	-	TGTGCCAGCAGCCTGGGAGGACGGTACCAAGAGACCCAGTACTTC	CASSLGGRYQETQYF
few	TRBV7-2	TRBJ2-7	-	TGTGCCAGCAGCGCTGGACTCGATAGGGAGCAGTACTTC	CASSAGLDREQYF
-	TRBV12-3/TRBV12-4	TRBJ2-1	-	TGTGCCAGCAGTGTTACATACTCCTCCTACAATGAGCAGTTCTTC	CASSVTYSSYNEQFF
-	TRBV25-1	TRBJ2-6	-	TGTGCCAGCAGCCCTTTCTCTGGGGCCAACGTCCTGACTTTC	CASSPFSGANVLTF
few	TRBV20-1	TRBJ1-6	-	TGCAGTGCTAGAGCGACCGAATCACCCCTCCACTTT	CSARATESPLHF
few	TRBV7-2	TRBJ2-1	-	TGTGCCAGCAGCTTAGGGGCAGACAATGAGCAGTTCTTC	CASSLGADNEQFF
few	TRBV6-2/TRBV6-3	TRBJ2-7	-	TGTGCCAGCAGTCGCAGAATTTACGAGCAGTACTTC	CASSRRIYEQYF
few	TRBV12-3/TRBV12-4	TRBJ1-6	-	TGTGCCAGCAGTCCCACCAGCGCTAATTCACCCCTCCACTTT	CASSPTSANSPLHF
few	TRBV4-3	TRBJ1-6	TRBD1	TGCGCCAGCAGCCAAGATAGAACCAGGGGGGGTTCACCCCTCCACTTT	CASSQDRTRGGSPLHF
few	TRBV12-3/TRBV12-4	TRBJ1-1	-	TGTGCCAGCAGTTTAACCAGGGGTCGGACTGAAGCTTTCTTT	CASSLTRGRTEAFF
-	TRBV2	TRBJ2-3	-	TGTGCCAGCAGTGACGGGGGGCCCAGCACAGATACGCAGTATTTT	CASSDGGPSTDTQYF
-	TRBV6-4	TRBJ2-3	-	TGTGCCAGCAGTGACTCTGGGGCTCCGGATACGCAGTATTTT	CASSDSGAPDTQYF
many	TRBV7-3	TRBJ1-1	-	TGTGCCAGCAGCCGAGCAGGATCCACTGAAGCTTTCTTT	CASSRAGSTEAFF
few	TRBV12-3/TRBV12-4	TRBJ2-3	-	TGTGCCAGCAGCCACAGGGCTGATACGCAGTATTTT	CASSHRADTQYF
few	TRBV14	TRBJ2-1	-	TGTGCCAGCAGCCAAGATCGGCGGGATGAGCAGTTCTTC	CASSQDRRDEQFF
-	TRBV5-1	TRBJ1-1	TRBD1	TGCGCCAGCAGCTTGAGACAGGGGGACACTGAAGCTTTCTTT	CASSLRQGDTEAFF
-	TRBV7-2	TRBJ2-6	TRBD1	TGTGCCAGCAGCCCCGGGACAGGGTTCTCTGGGGCCAACGTCCTGACTTTC	CASSPGTGFSGANVLTF
many	TRBV30	TRBJ1-2	-	TGTGCCTGGAGTCAAGTAGACTATGGCTACACCTTC	CAWSQVDYGYTF
few	TRBV6-6	TRBJ2-1	TRBD2	TGTGCCAGCAGTCGCCCCCACCTAGCGGGGGAGCAGTTCTTC	CASSRPHLAGEQFF
few	TRBV5-1	TRBJ1-1	TRBD1	TGCGCCAGCAGCTTTTGGGGACAGTACACTGAAGCTTTCTTT	CASSFWGQYTEAFF
few	TRBV9	TRBJ1-1	-	TGTGCCAGCAGCGTAGTTGGGGGCCGGACTGAAGCTTTCTTT	CASSVVGGRTEAFF
few	TRBV12-3/TRBV12-4	TRBJ1-1	TRBD1	TGTGCCAGCAGTTGGGGGACAGTGAGAACTGAAGCTTTCTTT	CASSWGTVRTEAFF
few	TRBV15	TRBJ1-1	-	TGTGCCACCAGCAGTGGACGGAACACTGAAGCTTTCTTT	CATSSGRNTEAFF
-	TRBV12-3/TRBV12-4	TRBJ2-1	-	TGTGCCAGCAGGCCGACTTACGGGGATGAGCAGTTCTTC	CASRPTYGDEQFF
few	TRBV6-5	TRBJ1-4	-	TGTGCCAGCACCTCCCTGGGACACGGGTTTAATGAAAAACTGTTTTTT	CASTSLGHGFNEKLFF
-	TRBV18	TRBJ2-3	TRBD1	TGTGCCAGCTCCCAGCGGGACAGGGTTGATACGCAGTATTTT	CASSQRDRVDTQYF
few	TRBV12-3/TRBV12-4	TRBJ1-5	-	TGTGCCAGCAGTTCCGGTCCGAGGGAGCCCCAGCATTTT	CASSSGPREPQHF
once	TRBV19	TRBJ2-1	-	TGTGCCAGTAGTACGGGGGCTCAGTTGGTACACAATGAGCAGTTCTTC	CASSTGAQLVHNEQFF
few	TRBV20-1	TRBJ1-5	TRBD1	TGCAGTGCTGAATTACTGACAGGGGACGGCAATCAGCCCCAGCATTTT	CSAELLTGDGNQPQHF
-	TRBV4-1	TRBJ1-5	-	TGCGCCAGCAGCCACCACCGACAGGTTGTTAATCAGCCCCAGCATTTT	CASSHHRQVVNQPQHF
-	TRBV18	TRBJ2-3	TRBD1	TGTGCCAGCTCACCACCCCTGACAGGGGGAGACACAGATACGCAGTATTTT	CASSPPLTGGDTDTQYF
-	TRBV12-3/TRBV12-4	TRBJ2-5	-	TGTGCCAGCAGTTTTCTCAGGACTCCCCTCATGGTAGAGACCCAGTACTTC	CASSFLRTPLMVETQYF
few	TRBV23-1	TRBJ2-1	TRBD2	TGCGCCAGCAGCCCGAGCGGGGGTGAGGACAATGAGCAGTTCTTC	CASSPSGGEDNEQFF
-	TRBV7-2	TRBJ2-1	TRBD2	TGTGCCAGCAGCTTACGACCGACTAGCGGGGGAAATGAGCAGTTCTTC	CASSLRPTSGGNEQFF
-	TRBV7-9	TRBJ1-6	-	TGTGCCAGCAGTTCCCCACGGAATAATTCACCCCTCCACTTT	CASSSPRNNSPLHF
few	TRBV9	TRBJ1-1	-	TGTGCCAGCAGCATTATAGGGGAGGGCGAAGCTTTCTTT	CASSIIGEGEAFF
many	TRBV7-2	TRBJ1-5	-	TGTGCCAGCAGCTTCAGGTATAGCAATCAGCCCCAGCATTTT	CASSFRYSNQPQHF
few	TRBV20-1	TRBJ2-1	TRBD2	TGCAGTGCTAGATCCGGACTAGCGGCTTACAATGAGCAGTTCTTC	CSARSGLAAYNEQFF
few	TRBV6-6	TRBJ2-3	TRBD2	TGTGCCAGCAGGGGACAACCACTTAGCGGGGGGGCGTCAGATACGCAGTATTTT	CASRGQPLSGGASDTQYF
-	TRBV30	TRBJ1-6	-	TGTGCCTGGAGTGTAGGGTCGGGGGATTTTTCACCCCTCCACTTT	CAWSVGSGDFSPLHF